A selection of T cell receptor beta chains follows, all from one sample in a study of blood T cell repertoires in COVID-19. The protocol was immunoSEQ multiplex PCR, while the TCRdb copy is restricted to in-frame clones and leaves out a portion. The sample lists about 260,000 clones, 75% to 95% occurring once. Sequenced: PBMCs or T cells enriched from blood (not recorded which). The origin of the receptors is a man aged 40-49 years who had been exposed to COVID-19. Both conserved end residues are part of each CDR3. The order of the fields is V gene, J gene, clone size, D gene, CDR3 protein, CDR3 DNA. D genes are given only for firm matches. A clone size is listed for some rows: how often the clone was seen (once, few, many), or a class if it is expanded.

v_gene: TRBV18; j_gene: TRBJ1-5; abundance: -; d_gene: -; CDR3aa: CASSQTGDQPQHF; CDR3nt: TGTGCCAGCTCACAGACAGGAGATCAGCCCCAGCATTTT
v_gene: TRBV5-4; j_gene: TRBJ2-7; abundance: -; d_gene: TRBD2; CDR3aa: CASSWGTSGIYEQYF; CDR3nt: TGTGCCAGCAGCTGGGGGACTAGCGGGATCTACGAGCAGTACTTC
v_gene: TRBV14; j_gene: TRBJ2-7; abundance: -; d_gene: TRBD2; CDR3aa: CASSSTSGSNEQYF; CDR3nt: TGTGCCAGCAGCTCTACTAGCGGGAGTAACGAGCAGTACTTC
v_gene: TRBV5-1; j_gene: TRBJ1-4; abundance: -; d_gene: TRBD1; CDR3aa: CASSQTGPGEKLFF; CDR3nt: TGCGCCAGCAGCCAGACAGGGCCCGGCGAAAAACTGTTTTTT
v_gene: TRBV9; j_gene: TRBJ2-2; abundance: -; d_gene: TRBD2; CDR3aa: CASSVLAGESGELFF; CDR3nt: TGTGCCAGCAGCGTATTAGCGGGAGAAAGCGGGGAGCTGTTTTTT
v_gene: TRBV7-9; j_gene: TRBJ2-7; abundance: -; d_gene: TRBD2; CDR3aa: CASSLAGTSGNSYEQYF; CDR3nt: TGTGCCAGCAGCTTAGCTGGGACTAGCGGGAATAGCTACGAGCAGTACTTC
v_gene: TRBV4-2; j_gene: TRBJ2-1; abundance: -; d_gene: -; CDR3aa: CASSQDWAGVSYNEQFF; CDR3nt: TGTGCCAGCAGCCAAGATTGGGCGGGTGTGAGCTACAATGAGCAGTTCTTC
v_gene: TRBV10-2; j_gene: TRBJ1-6; abundance: -; d_gene: -; CDR3aa: CASSERAYNSPLHF; CDR3nt: TGCGCCAGCAGTGAGCGGGCCTATAATTCACCCCTCCACTTT
v_gene: TRBV28; j_gene: TRBJ2-7; abundance: -; d_gene: TRBD2; CDR3aa: CASEGLAGDEQYF; CDR3nt: TGTGCCAGTGAGGGACTAGCGGGAGACGAGCAGTACTTC
v_gene: TRBV9; j_gene: TRBJ1-3; abundance: -; d_gene: -; CDR3aa: CASSVENSHSGNTIYF; CDR3nt: TGTGCCAGCAGCGTAGAAAACAGTCACTCTGGAAACACCATATATTTT
v_gene: TRBV3-1/TRBV3-2; j_gene: TRBJ1-1; abundance: -; d_gene: -; CDR3aa: CASSRTGVAFF; CDR3nt: TGTGCCAGCAGCCGCACAGGAGTGGCTTTCTTT
v_gene: TRBV7-9; j_gene: TRBJ1-6; abundance: -; d_gene: -; CDR3aa: CALEQGNSPLHF; CDR3nt: TGTGCCCTTGAGCAGGGCAATTCACCCCTCCACTTT
v_gene: TRBV5-8; j_gene: TRBJ2-3; abundance: -; d_gene: TRBD2; CDR3aa: CASSLIAGGPDTQYF; CDR3nt: TGTGCCAGCAGCCTAATAGCGGGAGGGCCAGATACGCAGTATTTT
v_gene: TRBV5-4; j_gene: TRBJ2-2; abundance: few; d_gene: -; CDR3aa: CASSLAGGPNTGELFF; CDR3nt: TGTGCCAGCAGCTTGGCCGGCGGGCCGAACACCGGGGAGCTGTTTTTT
v_gene: TRBV6-4; j_gene: TRBJ1-1; abundance: -; d_gene: -; CDR3aa: CASSDSMVSTLKLSF; CDR3nt: -
v_gene: TRBV4-1; j_gene: TRBJ1-4; abundance: -; d_gene: -; CDR3aa: CASSLSGFNEKLFF; CDR3nt: TGCGCCAGCAGCCTATCCGGTTTTAATGAAAAACTGTTTTTT
v_gene: TRBV24-1; j_gene: TRBJ2-5; abundance: -; d_gene: -; CDR3aa: CATSDFQAQYF; CDR3nt: TGTGCCACCAGTGATTTTCAGGCCCAGTACTTC
v_gene: TRBV6-5; j_gene: TRBJ2-4; abundance: -; d_gene: TRBD1; CDR3aa: CASLDRVSKNIQYF; CDR3nt: TGTGCCAGCCTTGACAGGGTTTCCAAAAACATTCAGTACTTC
v_gene: TRBV14; j_gene: TRBJ2-1; abundance: -; d_gene: -; CDR3aa: CASSQDIEGEQFF; CDR3nt: TGTGCCAGCAGCCAAGACATAGAGGGTGAGCAGTTCTTC
v_gene: TRBV3-1/TRBV3-2; j_gene: TRBJ2-5; abundance: -; d_gene: -; CDR3aa: CASSQVAGQETQYF; CDR3nt: TGTGCCAGCAGCCAAGTAGCGGGACAGGAGACCCAGTACTTC
v_gene: TRBV6-5; j_gene: TRBJ1-4; abundance: -; d_gene: -; CDR3aa: CASSYSAGSSGEKLFF; CDR3nt: TGTGCCAGCAGTTACTCAGCCGGCTCGTCGGGTGAAAAACTGTTTTTT
v_gene: TRBV28; j_gene: TRBJ1-1; abundance: -; d_gene: -; CDR3aa: CASTNPTEAFF; CDR3nt: TGTGCCAGCACCAATCCCACTGAAGCTTTCTTT
v_gene: TRBV30; j_gene: TRBJ1-2; abundance: -; d_gene: -; CDR3aa: CAWSAGGSYGYTF; CDR3nt: TGTGCCTGGAGCGCGGGGGGGTCCTATGGCTACACCTTC
v_gene: TRBV6-6; j_gene: TRBJ2-1; abundance: -; d_gene: -; CDR3aa: CASSDLDRANNEQFF; CDR3nt: TGTGCCAGCAGCGACCTGGACAGAGCTAACAATGAGCAGTTCTTC
v_gene: TRBV7-6; j_gene: TRBJ1-2; abundance: -; d_gene: -; CDR3aa: CASSPRDYGYTF; CDR3nt: TGTGCCAGCAGCCCACGGGACTATGGCTACACCTTC
v_gene: TRBV30; j_gene: TRBJ1-3; abundance: -; d_gene: TRBD1; CDR3aa: CAWSGDSGLGNTIYF; CDR3nt: TGTGCCTGGAGTGGGGACAGTGGCCTTGGAAACACCATATATTTT
v_gene: TRBV5-4; j_gene: TRBJ2-7; abundance: -; d_gene: TRBD2; CDR3aa: CASSLFSGTSFSYEQYF; CDR3nt: TGTGCCAGCAGCTTGTTCAGCGGGACTAGCTTTTCGTACGAGCAGTACTTC
v_gene: TRBV11-2; j_gene: TRBJ1-2; abundance: -; d_gene: -; CDR3aa: CASSPDKHYGYTF; CDR3nt: TGTGCCAGCAGCCCGGACAAACACTATGGCTACACCTTC
v_gene: TRBV7-2; j_gene: TRBJ2-5; abundance: once; d_gene: TRBD1; CDR3aa: CASSYRVGQQETQYF; CDR3nt: TGTGCCAGCAGCTATAGGGTGGGACAGCAAGAGACCCAGTACTTC
v_gene: TRBV3-1/TRBV3-2; j_gene: TRBJ2-2; abundance: -; d_gene: TRBD2; CDR3aa: CASSPERGADTGELFF; CDR3nt: TGTGCCAGCAGCCCAGAGCGGGGGGCTGACACCGGGGAGCTGTTTTTT
v_gene: TRBV2; j_gene: TRBJ2-7; abundance: -; d_gene: TRBD2; CDR3aa: CASELAEIYEQYF; CDR3nt: TGTGCCAGCGAACTAGCGGAGATCTACGAGCAGTACTTC
v_gene: TRBV28; j_gene: TRBJ2-7; abundance: -; d_gene: -; CDR3aa: CASSPHYVGVGYEQYF; CDR3nt: TGTGCCAGCAGTCCCCACTACGTGGGAGTCGGTTACGAGCAGTACTTC
v_gene: TRBV3-1/TRBV3-2; j_gene: TRBJ1-1; abundance: -; d_gene: -; CDR3aa: CASSPRMNTEAFF; CDR3nt: TGTGCCAGCAGCCCGCGGATGAACACTGAAGCTTTCTTT
v_gene: TRBV5-1; j_gene: TRBJ2-2; abundance: -; d_gene: -; CDR3aa: CASSLDGRASGELFF; CDR3nt: TGCGCCAGCAGCTTGGACGGGAGAGCATCCGGGGAGCTGTTTTTT
v_gene: TRBV2; j_gene: TRBJ2-4; abundance: -; d_gene: -; CDR3aa: CASRPGVGSAQYF; CDR3nt: TGTGCCAGCAGGCCGGGGGTGGGTTCGGCGCAGTACTTC
v_gene: TRBV28; j_gene: TRBJ1-2; abundance: -; d_gene: -; CDR3aa: CASSLYRANYGYTF; CDR3nt: TGTGCCAGCAGTTTATACAGGGCTAACTATGGCTACACCTTC
v_gene: TRBV15; j_gene: TRBJ2-2; abundance: -; d_gene: TRBD1; CDR3aa: CATRQGAFTGELFF; CDR3nt: TGTGCCACCAGACAGGGGGCGTTCACCGGGGAGCTGTTTTTT
v_gene: TRBV6-5; j_gene: TRBJ1-5; abundance: -; d_gene: -; CDR3aa: CASRERVNQPQHF; CDR3nt: TGTGCCAGCAGAGAGAGGGTGAATCAGCCCCAGCATTTT
v_gene: TRBV20-1; j_gene: TRBJ1-4; abundance: few; d_gene: -; CDR3aa: CSASHQALDEKLFF; CDR3nt: TGCAGTGCTAGTCATCAAGCATTAGATGAAAAACTGTTTTTT
v_gene: TRBV2; j_gene: TRBJ2-4; abundance: -; d_gene: TRBD1; CDR3aa: CASRGQGRIQYF; CDR3nt: TGTGCCAGCAGAGGACAGGGGAGAATTCAGTACTTC